This T cell receptor (beta chain) was profiled in a study of metastatic and nonmetastatic thyroid tumors. Study as a whole: Patients with malignant and benign thyroid disease provided blood and tumor or nodule tissue, whose repertoires were compared.

Before thyroid surgery, none of the patients had received any treatment. Whole-study results and caveats: Significantly greater TCR beta diversity was reportedly found in malignant thyroid tumors than in benign nodules (in blood and tumor).

The germline CDR1 and CDR2 sequences are MNHEY and SMNVEV (reference sequence). The CDR3 spans 13 residues. The sample holds a few counts of this clone. Its target is unknown. An end of the junction does not agree with germline; a read error may underlie this. Authors' processing steps: A classifier of distant metastasis in papillary thyroid cancer was built from CDR3 differences (across clinicopathological groups). TCRdb reanalyzed the PCR reads with MiXCR. These V and J calls originate from TCRdb's pipeline instead of the authors' own analysis. The table lists roughly 33,000 clones, about a sixth of them singletons.

The sample taken for sequencing was blood. The sequence derives from a female donor with papillary thyroid cancer or a benign thyroid nodule (not recorded which). Some clones in this sample may be carry-over from other donors' samples. V and J are TRBV27 and TRBJ2-1, with 13 positions matching TRBD2. CDR3 in DNA: TGTGCCAGCGGGACTAGCGGGAAGGGTGAGAAGTACTTC. It codes for CASGTSGKGEKYF.